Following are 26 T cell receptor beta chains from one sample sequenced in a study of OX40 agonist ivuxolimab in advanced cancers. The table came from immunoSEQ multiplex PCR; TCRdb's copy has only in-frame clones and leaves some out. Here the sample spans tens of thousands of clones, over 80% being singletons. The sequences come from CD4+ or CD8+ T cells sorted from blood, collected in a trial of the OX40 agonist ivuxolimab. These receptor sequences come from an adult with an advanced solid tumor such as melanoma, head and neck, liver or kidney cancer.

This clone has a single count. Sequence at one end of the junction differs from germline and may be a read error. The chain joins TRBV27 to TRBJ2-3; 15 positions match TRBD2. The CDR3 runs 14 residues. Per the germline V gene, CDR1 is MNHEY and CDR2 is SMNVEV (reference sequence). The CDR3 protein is CASSRTSGGDRQYF. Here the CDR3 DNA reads TGTGCCAGCAGCCGGACTAGCGGGGGGGATAGGCAGTATTTT.

CDR3 protein: CASSLDTDTQYF. The CDR3 DNA follows: TGTGCCAGCAGTTTGGATACAGATACGCAGTATTTT. The rearrangement links TRBV27 to TRBJ2-3; D is ambiguous. This CDR3 spans 12 amino acids. Trimming shortened V by 3 bases and J by 3 bases, and 4 bases separated the two germline ends. CDR1 is MNHEY and CDR2 is SMNVEV in the germline V gene (reference sequence).

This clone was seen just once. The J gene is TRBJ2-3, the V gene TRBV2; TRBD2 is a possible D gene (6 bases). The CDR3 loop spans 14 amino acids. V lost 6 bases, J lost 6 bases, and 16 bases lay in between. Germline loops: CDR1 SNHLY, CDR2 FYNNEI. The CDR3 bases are TGTGCCAGCAGCTACTGGGGACTTGGGGATACGCAGTATTTT. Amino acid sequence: CASSYWGLGDTQYF.

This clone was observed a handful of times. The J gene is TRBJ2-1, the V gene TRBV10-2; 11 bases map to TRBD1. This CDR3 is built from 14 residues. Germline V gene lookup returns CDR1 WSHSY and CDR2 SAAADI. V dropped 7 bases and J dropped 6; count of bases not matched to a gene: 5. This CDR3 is CASIRDRGGNEQFF. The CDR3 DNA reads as TGCGCCAGCATTAGGGACAGGGGGGGCAATGAGCAGTTCTTC.

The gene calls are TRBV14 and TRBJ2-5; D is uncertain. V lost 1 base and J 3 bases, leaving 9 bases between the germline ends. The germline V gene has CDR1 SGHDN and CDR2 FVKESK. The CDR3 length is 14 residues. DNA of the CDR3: TGTGCCAGCAGCCAAGGGCTGCTGAAAGAGACCCAGTACTTC. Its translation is CASSQGLLKETQYF.

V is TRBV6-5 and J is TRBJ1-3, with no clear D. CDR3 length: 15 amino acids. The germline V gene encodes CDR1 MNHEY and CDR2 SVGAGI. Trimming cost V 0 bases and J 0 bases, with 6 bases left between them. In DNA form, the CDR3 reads TGTGCCAGCAGTTACTCGAGTGTCTCTGGAAACACCATATATTTT. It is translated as CASSYSSVSGNTIYF.

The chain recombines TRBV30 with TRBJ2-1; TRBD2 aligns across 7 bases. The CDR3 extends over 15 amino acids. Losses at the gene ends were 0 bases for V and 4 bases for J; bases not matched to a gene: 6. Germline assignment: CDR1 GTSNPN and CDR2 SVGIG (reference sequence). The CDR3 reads CAWSVGSGSYNEQFF. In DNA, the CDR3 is TGTGCCTGGAGTGTAGGTAGCGGGTCTTACAATGAGCAGTTCTTC.

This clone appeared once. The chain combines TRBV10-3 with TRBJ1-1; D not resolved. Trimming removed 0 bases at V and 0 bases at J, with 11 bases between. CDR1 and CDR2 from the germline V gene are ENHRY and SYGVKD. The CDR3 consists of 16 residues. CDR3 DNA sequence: TGTGCCATCAGTGAGTCGTCTGCCTCCATGAACACTGAAGCTTTCTTT. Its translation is CAISESSASMNTEAFF.

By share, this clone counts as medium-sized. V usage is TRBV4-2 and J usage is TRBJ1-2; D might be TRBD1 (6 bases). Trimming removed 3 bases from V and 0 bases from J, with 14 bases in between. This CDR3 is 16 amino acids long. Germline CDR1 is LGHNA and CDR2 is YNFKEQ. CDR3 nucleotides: TGTGCCAGCAGCCATGCCGGGGAGGGGGCTAACTATGGCTACACCTTC. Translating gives CASSHAGEGANYGYTF.

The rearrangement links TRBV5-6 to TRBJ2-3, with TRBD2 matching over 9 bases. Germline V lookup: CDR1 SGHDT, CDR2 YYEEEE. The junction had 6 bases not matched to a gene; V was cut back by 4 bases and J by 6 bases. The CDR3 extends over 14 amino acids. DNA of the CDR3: TGTGCCAGCAGCCCAGCGGGGGGTGCGGATACGCAGTATTTT. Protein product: CASSPAGGADTQYF.

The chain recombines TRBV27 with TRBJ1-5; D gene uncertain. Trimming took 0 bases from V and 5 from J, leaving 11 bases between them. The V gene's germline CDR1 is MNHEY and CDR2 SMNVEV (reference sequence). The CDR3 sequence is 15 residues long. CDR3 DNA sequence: TGTGCCAGCAGTTTATCGAGCAGTTCTCATCAGCCCCAGCATTTT. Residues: CASSLSSSSHQPQHF.

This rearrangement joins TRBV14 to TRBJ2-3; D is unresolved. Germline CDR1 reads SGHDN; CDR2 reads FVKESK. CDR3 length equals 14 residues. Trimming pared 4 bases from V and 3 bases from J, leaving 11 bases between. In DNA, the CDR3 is TGTGCCAGCAGCCCCCCTCTGGTGACAGATACGCAGTATTTT. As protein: CASSPPLVTDTQYF.

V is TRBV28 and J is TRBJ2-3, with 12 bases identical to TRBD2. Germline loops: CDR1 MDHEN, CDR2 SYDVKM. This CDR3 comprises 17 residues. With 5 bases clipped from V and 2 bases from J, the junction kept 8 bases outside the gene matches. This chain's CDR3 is CASSPITSGRFTDTQYF. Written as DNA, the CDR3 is TGTGCCAGCAGTCCTATCACTAGCGGGAGGTTCACAGATACGCAGTATTTT.

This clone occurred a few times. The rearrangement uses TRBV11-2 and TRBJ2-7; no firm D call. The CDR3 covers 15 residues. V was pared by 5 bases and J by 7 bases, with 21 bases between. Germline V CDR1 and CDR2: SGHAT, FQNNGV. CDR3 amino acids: CASSPNRILDREQYF. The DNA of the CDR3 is TGTGCCAGCAGCCCAAACCGAATACTCGATCGGGAGCAGTACTTC.

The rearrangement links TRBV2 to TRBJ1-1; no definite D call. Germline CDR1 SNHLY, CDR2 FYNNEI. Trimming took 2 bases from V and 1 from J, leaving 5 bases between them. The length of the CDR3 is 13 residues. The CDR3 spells CASSEWGNTEAFF. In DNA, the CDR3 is TGTGCCAGCAGTGAATGGGGGAACACTGAAGCTTTCTTT.

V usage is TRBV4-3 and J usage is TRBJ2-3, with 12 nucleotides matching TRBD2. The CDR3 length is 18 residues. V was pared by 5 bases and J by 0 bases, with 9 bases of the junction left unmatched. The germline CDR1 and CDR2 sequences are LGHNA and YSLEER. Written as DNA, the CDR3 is TGCGCCAGCAGCGCCGGGACTAGCGGGTTCTCTAGCACAGATACGCAGTATTTT. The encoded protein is CASSAGTSGFSSTDTQYF.

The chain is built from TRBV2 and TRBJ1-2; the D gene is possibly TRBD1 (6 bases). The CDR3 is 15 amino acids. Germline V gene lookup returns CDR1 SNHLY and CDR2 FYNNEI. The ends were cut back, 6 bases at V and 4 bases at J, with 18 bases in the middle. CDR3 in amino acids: CASSRTGQHRYGYTF. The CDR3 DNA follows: TGTGCCAGCAGCCGAACCGGACAGCACCGCTATGGCTACACCTTC.

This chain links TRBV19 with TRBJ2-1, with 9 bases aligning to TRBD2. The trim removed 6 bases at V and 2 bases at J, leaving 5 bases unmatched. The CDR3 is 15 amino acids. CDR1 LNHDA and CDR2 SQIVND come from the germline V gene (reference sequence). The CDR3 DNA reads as TGTGCCAGTAGCGGAGCGGGAGGCGCCTACAATGAGCAGTTCTTC. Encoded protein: CASSGAGGAYNEQFF.

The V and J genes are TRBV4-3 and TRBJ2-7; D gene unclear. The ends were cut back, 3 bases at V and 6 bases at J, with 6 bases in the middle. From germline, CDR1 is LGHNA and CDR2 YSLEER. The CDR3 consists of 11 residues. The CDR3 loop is CASSQGSEQYF. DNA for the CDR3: TGCGCCAGCAGCCAGGGGTCCGAGCAGTACTTC.

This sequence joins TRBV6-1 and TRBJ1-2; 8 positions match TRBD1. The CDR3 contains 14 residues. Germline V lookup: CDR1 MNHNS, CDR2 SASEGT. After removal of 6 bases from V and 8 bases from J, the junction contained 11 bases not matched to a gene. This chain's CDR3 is CASSLDRGGTGYTF. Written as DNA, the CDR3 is TGTGCCAGCAGCCTCGACAGGGGAGGGACGGGCTACACCTTC.

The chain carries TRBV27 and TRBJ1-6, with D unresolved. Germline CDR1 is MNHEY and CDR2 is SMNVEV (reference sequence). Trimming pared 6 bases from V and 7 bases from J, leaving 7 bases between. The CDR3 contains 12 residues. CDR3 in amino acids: CASRNGNSPLHF. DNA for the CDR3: TGTGCCAGCAGGAATGGAAATTCACCCCTCCACTTT.

CDR3 in DNA: TGTGCCAGCAGCTTGGGACAGGGGGAGACCCAGTACTTC. It yields the protein CASSLGQGETQYF. This chain joins TRBV7-2 and TRBJ2-5, with TRBD1 matching over 10 bases. V gave up 3 bases and J gave up 5 bases; unmatched junction bases: 0. The CDR3 consists of 13 residues. In germline, CDR1 is SGHTA, CDR2 FQGNSA.

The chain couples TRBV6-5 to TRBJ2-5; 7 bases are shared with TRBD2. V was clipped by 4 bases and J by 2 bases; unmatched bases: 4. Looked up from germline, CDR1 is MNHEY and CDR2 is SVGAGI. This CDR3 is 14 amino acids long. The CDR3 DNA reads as TGTGCCAGCAGTTTCGGGGGGTGGCAAGAGACCCAGTACTTC. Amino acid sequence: CASSFGGWQETQYF.

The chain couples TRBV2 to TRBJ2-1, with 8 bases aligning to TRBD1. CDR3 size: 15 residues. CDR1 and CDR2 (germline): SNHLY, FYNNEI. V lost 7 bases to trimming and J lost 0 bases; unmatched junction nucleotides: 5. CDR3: CASTPDRGSYNEQFF. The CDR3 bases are TGTGCCAGCACCCCCGACAGGGGCTCCTACAATGAGCAGTTCTTC.

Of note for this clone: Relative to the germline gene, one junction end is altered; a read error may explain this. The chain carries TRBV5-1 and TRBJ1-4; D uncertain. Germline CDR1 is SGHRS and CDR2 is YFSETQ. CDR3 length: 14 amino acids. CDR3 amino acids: CASRAVEGEEKPFF. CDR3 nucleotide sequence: TGCGCCAGCCGTGCCGTGGAGGGCGAGGAAAAACCGTTTTTT.

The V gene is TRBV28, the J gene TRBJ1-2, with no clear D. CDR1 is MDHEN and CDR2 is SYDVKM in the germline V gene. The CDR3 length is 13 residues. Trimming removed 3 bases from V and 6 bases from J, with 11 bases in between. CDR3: CASSLLQANGYTF. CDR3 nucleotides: TGTGCCAGCAGTTTGTTGCAGGCAAATGGCTACACCTTC.